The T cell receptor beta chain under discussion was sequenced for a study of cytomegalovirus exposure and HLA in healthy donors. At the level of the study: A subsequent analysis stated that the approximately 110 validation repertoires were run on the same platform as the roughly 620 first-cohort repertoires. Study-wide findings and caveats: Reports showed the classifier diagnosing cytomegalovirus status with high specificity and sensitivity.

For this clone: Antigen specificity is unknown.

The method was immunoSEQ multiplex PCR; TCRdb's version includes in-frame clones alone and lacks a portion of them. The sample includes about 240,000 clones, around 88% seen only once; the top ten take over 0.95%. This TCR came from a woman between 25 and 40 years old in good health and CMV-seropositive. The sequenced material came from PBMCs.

The CDR3 DNA sequence: TGTGCCAGCAGTTGGCAGTACTATGGCTACACCTTC. It specifies CASSWQYYGYTF. The chain carries TRBV28 and TRBJ1-2; no clear D. CDR1 and CDR2 (germline): MDHEN, SYDVKM. V lost 4 bases to trimming and J lost 3 bases, with 6 bases between them. The CDR3 contains 12 residues.